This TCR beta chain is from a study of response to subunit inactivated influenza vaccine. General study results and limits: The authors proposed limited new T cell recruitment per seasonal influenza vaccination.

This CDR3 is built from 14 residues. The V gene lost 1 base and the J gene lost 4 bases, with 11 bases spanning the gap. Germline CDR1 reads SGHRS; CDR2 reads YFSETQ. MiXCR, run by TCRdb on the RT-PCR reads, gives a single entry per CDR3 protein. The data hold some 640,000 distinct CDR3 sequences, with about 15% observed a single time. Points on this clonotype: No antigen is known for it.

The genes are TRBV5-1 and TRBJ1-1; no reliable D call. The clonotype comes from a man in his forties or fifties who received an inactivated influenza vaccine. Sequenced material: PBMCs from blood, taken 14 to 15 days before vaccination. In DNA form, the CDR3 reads TGCGCCAGCAGCTTGAAGGCACAGCTCACTGAAGCTTTCTTT. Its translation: CASSLKAQLTEAFF.